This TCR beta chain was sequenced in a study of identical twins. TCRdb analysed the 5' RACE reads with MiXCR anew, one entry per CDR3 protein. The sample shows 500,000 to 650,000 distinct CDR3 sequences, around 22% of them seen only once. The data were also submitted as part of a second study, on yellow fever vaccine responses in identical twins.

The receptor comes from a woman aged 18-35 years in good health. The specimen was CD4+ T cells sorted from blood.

CDR3 sequence: CASSPRGKYGSSSYEQYF. As DNA, the CDR3 is TGTGCCAGCAGTCCGAGGGGGAAGTACGGGAGTTCTTCCTACGAGCAGTACTTC. J is TRBJ2-7 and V is TRBV12-3 or TRBV12-4; D might be TRBD1 or TRBD2, each matching 6 bases. The V gene lost 5 bases and the J gene lost 1 base, with 24 bases spanning the gap. The CDR3 runs 18 residues.